Described below is a single T cell receptor (beta chain) sequence and its context. Its target antigen remains unknown. No qualities accompany the bases; no much larger clone lies one base away. This sample was taken from a study of chemoradiotherapy in HPV16-positive cancers (dated by TCRdb to between 2020 and 2023). Regarding the research as a whole: Candidate HPV-specific T-cell clones and common TCR motifs were defined through functional T-cell assays on cells from a couple of HPV16-positive patients. The study set out to ask whether T-cell immunity against the HPV oncoproteins E6 and E7 changes over the course of chemoradiotherapy and whether that immunity affects survival. The candidate HPV-specific TCRs and motifs were then tracked in TCR repertoires from roughly 86 patients with HPV-related cancers. Study-wide findings and limitations: In HPV16-positive patients, expansion of HPV-responsive T cells during chemoradiotherapy was associated with improved recurrence-free survival. The functional definition of HPV-specific T cells was derived from only a couple of HPV16-positive patients, and the survival association was reported for HPV16-positive patients. Expansion of candidate HPV-specific clones and E7-related TCR motifs was observed in the tumor microenvironment during treatment, whereas no such expansion was observed for non-HPV-specific T cells.

From its cysteine to its phenylalanine, the CDR3 spans 15 amino acids. Only the CDR3 DNA stays, 45 bases, in frame from base 1. CDR1 and CDR2 are read off the germline V gene (reference sequence) as PRHDT and FYEKMQ. V loses 3 bases of germline sequence and J loses 0 bases, and the interval between the two ends is 11 bases. Libraries were constructed by the immunoSEQ multiplex PCR assay. The immuneACCESS repertoire file appears here via TCRdb, limited to in-frame rearrangements. These files lack a portion of the clones; in checked studies, under half of the deficit traces to unresolved V genes, and the cause of the others is not known. This sample lists about 4,400 clones; about nine tenths were detected once. Of the sample, about 3% falls within the top ten clones. Repertoires were sampled multiple times during chemoradiotherapy, which allowed clonal expansion in the tumor microenvironment to be followed.

The chain was built from TRBV13 and TRBJ1-1; a confident D gene designation cannot be given. The clonotype originates from a human donor with HPV-associated anogenital cancer. Specimen collection occurred from a patient who underwent chemoradiotherapy. DNA sequence: TGTGCCAGCAGCTTTGGGAGCGGATTGAACACTGAAGCTTTCTTT. Its protein reads: CASSFGSGLNTEAFF.